Presented here are 2 T cell receptor beta chains from one specimen sequenced in a study of blood T cell repertoires in COVID-19. Profiled with immunoSEQ multiplex PCR; TCRdb holds only in-frame clones, not every one. The table has approximately 200,000 clones, about nine tenths seen once. The sample consisted of peripheral blood. Receptors originate from a man between 65 and 85 years old with acute or convalescent COVID-19.

This chain joins TRBV7-6 and TRBJ2-1; TRBD2 matches 8 bases. Per the germline V gene, CDR1 is SGHVS and CDR2 is FNYEAQ. The CDR3 totals 15 residues. V lost 5 bases and J lost 0; bases outside the gene matches: 3. The CDR3 nucleotides are TGTGCCAGCAGCCTTAGCGGGACCTCCTACAATGAGCAGTTCTTC. Its protein is CASSLSGTSYNEQFF.

This clone was seen repeatedly, ten times or more. The chain uses TRBV3-1 (or the pseudogene TRBV3-2) and TRBJ1-5; maybe TRBD1 (6 bases). The CDR3 has 15 residues. Trimming stripped 1 base from V and 7 bases from J, with 14 bases between. CDR1 is LGHDT and CDR2 is YNNKEL in the germline V gene (reference sequence). The CDR3 region has the DNA TGTGCCAGCAGCCAAGCAAAATGGGGGGGCCAGCCCCAGCATTTT. Translation gives CASSQAKWGGQPQHF.